One and the same sample provided the 13 T cell receptor beta chains below, sequenced in a study of blood T cell repertoires in COVID-19. The repertoire was sequenced with immunoSEQ multiplex PCR; TCRdb's copy has only in-frame clones and lacks some. This table holds over 200,000 clones, 87% found once. Sequences were obtained from peripheral blood. The receptors derive from a woman between 18 and 29 years old who had recovered from COVID-19.

V is TRBV10-3 and J is TRBJ2-3; D gene unclear. The V and J ends lost 10 bases and 3 bases respectively, with 11 bases between them. The germline CDR1 and CDR2 sequences are ENHRY and SYGVKD. The CDR3 is made up of 12 amino acids. The CDR3 nucleotides are TGTGCCACCAATGCGGTGACAGATACGCAGTATTTT. Residues: CATNAVTDTQYF.

The chain uses TRBV18 and TRBJ2-1, with 8 bases that match TRBD2. V lost 1 base to trimming and J lost 8 bases; unmatched junction nucleotides: 10. The CDR3 is made up of 16 amino acids. Germline V lookup: CDR1 KGHSH, CDR2 LQKENI. The CDR3 sequence is CASSPLGFGRADEQFF. The CDR3 coding sequence is TGTGCCAGCTCACCACTCGGTTTCGGGAGGGCCGATGAGCAGTTCTTC.

The rearrangement joins TRBV30 to TRBJ2-7; no clear D. The germline V gene encodes CDR1 GTSNPN and CDR2 SVGIG (reference sequence). The CDR3 contains 13 residues. V was trimmed by 2 bases and J by 3 bases, leaving 11 bases between them. The CDR3 nucleotides read TGTGCCTGGAGTTCGGGTCCTATCTACGAGCAGTACTTC. It yields the protein CAWSSGPIYEQYF.

This clone appeared a few times. The rearrangement joins TRBV9 to TRBJ1-1, with 8 positions matching TRBD1. The germline gives CDR1 SGDLS, CDR2 YYNGEE. V shed 1 base, J shed 1 base, and the junction held 12 bases outside the gene matches. This CDR3 has 18 residues. The CDR3 is CASSVLSGGAVRNTEAFF. The CDR3 nucleotides read TGTGCCAGCAGCGTACTATCAGGGGGCGCGGTGAGGAACACTGAAGCTTTCTTT. The full variable domain, its missing parts supplied by reference TRBV9 and TRBJ1-1, is DSGVTQTPKHLITATGQRVTLRCSPRSGDLSVYWYQQSLDQGLQFLIQYYNGEERAKGNILERFSAQQFPDLHSELNLSSLELGDSALYFCASSVLSGGAVRNTEAFFGQGTRLTVV.

This clone was seen only once. The chain combines TRBV28 with TRBJ2-1; TRBD1 matches at 9 bases. J gave up 5 bases and V 8 bases, and 10 bases lay outside the gene matches. Looked up from germline, CDR1 is MDHEN and CDR2 is SYDVKM. CDR3 length: 15 amino acids. The CDR3 DNA sequence: TGTGCCAGCCAGAAACCGGGACAGGGTAACAATGAGCAGTTCTTC. It encodes CASQKPGQGNNEQFF.

The DNA of the CDR3 is TGTGCCAGCAGTCTACCGACAGGGGCCCGCTACTATGGCTACACCTTC. Translation gives CASSLPTGARYYGYTF. The V call is TRBV28, the J call TRBJ1-2; 8 bases are shared with TRBD1. There are 16 residues in the CDR3. V shed 5 bases, J shed 3 bases, and the junction held 11 bases outside the gene matches. CDR1 is MDHEN, CDR2 SYDVKM, per germline.

The V call is TRBV7-9, the J call TRBJ1-2; D gene uncertain. This CDR3 comprises 14 residues. V dropped 5 bases and J dropped 0 bases, with 10 bases sitting between them. Germline V gene lookup returns CDR1 SEHNR and CDR2 FQNEAQ (reference sequence). The CDR3 is CASSLTKANYGYTF. In DNA form, the CDR3 reads TGTGCCAGCAGCCTGACAAAAGCTAACTATGGCTACACCTTC.

Only a few counts were recorded for this clone. This chain connects TRBV5-6 to TRBJ1-2; 12 nucleotides align to TRBD1. Germline CDR1 SGHDT, CDR2 YYEEEE. J was trimmed by 4 bases and V by 5 bases; bases with no gene match: 3. The length of the CDR3 is 14 residues. The CDR3 region has the DNA TGTGCCAGCAGGGGGACAGGGGGCGGCTATGGCTACACCTTC. Encoded protein: CASRGTGGGYGYTF.

The chain uses TRBV29-1 and TRBJ2-2, with 7 bases aligning to TRBD1. V gave up 6 bases and J gave up 6 bases; unmatched junction bases: 4. Per the germline V gene, CDR1 is SQVTM and CDR2 is ANQGSEA. The CDR3 covers 12 residues. CDR3 in amino acids: CSVEQGSGELFF. CDR3 bases: TGCAGCGTCGAACAGGGGTCCGGGGAGCTGTTTTTT.

This rearrangement joins TRBV10-3 to TRBJ1-1; D unclear. CDR3 length: 12 amino acids. Germline V lookup: CDR1 ENHRY, CDR2 SYGVKD. The V end lost 7 bases, the J end lost 5 bases, and 11 bases lay between the germline ends. CDR3 nucleotide sequence: TGTGCCATCATGACGGCCGGGACTGAAGCTTTCTTT. Translating it yields CAIMTAGTEAFF.

This chain links TRBV29-1 with TRBJ2-1; 8 bases agree with TRBD2. With V trimmed by 6 bases and J by 0 bases, 10 bases remained unmatched. Germline CDR1 is SQVTM and CDR2 is ANQGSEA. The CDR3 is 16 amino acids. The DNA of the CDR3 is TGCAGCGTGGGCGGGAGGCCTCCGAGCTCCTACAATGAGCAGTTCTTC. Residues: CSVGGRPPSSYNEQFF.

The genes are TRBV4-1 and TRBJ2-5, with no clear D. CDR1 MGHRA and CDR2 YSYEKL come from the germline V gene. V was clipped by 2 bases and J by 3 bases, with 13 bases between them. The CDR3 is 15 amino acids. CDR3 sequence (DNA): TGCGCCAGCAGCCAACGAGGAAGCGAGGAAGAGACCCAGTACTTC. This sequence encodes CASSQRGSEEETQYF.

This clone occurred a few times. The chain links TRBV7-9 to TRBJ2-4; 9 bases map to TRBD1. V lost 5 bases and J lost 4; bases outside the gene matches: 9. CDR3 length: 16 amino acids. The germline CDR1 and CDR2 sequences are SEHNR and FQNEAQ (reference sequence). The CDR3 sequence is CASSDNPQGAKNIQYF. CDR3 nucleotide sequence: TGTGCCAGCAGCGACAACCCACAGGGGGCGAAAAACATTCAGTACTTC.